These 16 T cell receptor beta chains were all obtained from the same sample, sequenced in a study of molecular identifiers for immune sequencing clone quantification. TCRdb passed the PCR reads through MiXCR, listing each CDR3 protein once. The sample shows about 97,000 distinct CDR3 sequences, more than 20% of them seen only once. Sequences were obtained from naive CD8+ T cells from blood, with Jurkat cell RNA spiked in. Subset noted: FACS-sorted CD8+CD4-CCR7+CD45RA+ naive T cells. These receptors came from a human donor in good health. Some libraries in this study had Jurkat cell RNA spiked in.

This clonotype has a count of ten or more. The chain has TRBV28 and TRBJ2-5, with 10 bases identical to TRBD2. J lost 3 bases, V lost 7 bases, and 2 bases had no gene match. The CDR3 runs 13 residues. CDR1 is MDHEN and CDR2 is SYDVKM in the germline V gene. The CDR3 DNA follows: TGTGCCAGCAAGCTAGCGGGAGAAGAGACCCAGTACTTC. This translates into CASKLAGEETQYF.

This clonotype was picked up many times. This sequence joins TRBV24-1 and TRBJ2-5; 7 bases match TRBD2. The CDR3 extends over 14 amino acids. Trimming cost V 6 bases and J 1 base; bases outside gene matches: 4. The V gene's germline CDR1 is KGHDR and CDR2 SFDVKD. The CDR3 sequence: CATSSGASQETQYF. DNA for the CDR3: TGTGCCACCAGTAGCGGGGCTAGCCAAGAGACCCAGTACTTC.

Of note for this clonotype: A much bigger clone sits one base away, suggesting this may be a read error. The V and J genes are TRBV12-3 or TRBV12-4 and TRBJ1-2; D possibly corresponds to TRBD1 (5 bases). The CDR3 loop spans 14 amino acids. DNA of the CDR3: TGTGTCAGCAGTCTCCAGCCAGGGAACTATGGCTACACCTTC. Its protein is CVSSLQPGNYGYTF.

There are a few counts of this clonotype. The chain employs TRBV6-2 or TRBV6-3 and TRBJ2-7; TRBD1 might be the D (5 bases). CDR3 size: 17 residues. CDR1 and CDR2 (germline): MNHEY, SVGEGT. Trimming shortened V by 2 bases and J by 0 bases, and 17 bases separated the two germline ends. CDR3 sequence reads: CASSYDPQGYNSYEQYF. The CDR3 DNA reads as TGTGCCAGCAGTTACGATCCGCAGGGATACAACTCCTACGAGCAGTACTTC.

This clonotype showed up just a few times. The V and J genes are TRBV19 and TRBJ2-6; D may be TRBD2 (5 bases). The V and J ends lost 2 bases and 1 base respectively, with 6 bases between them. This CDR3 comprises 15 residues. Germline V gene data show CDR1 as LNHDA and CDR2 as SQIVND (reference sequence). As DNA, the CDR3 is TGTGCCAGTAGTATATCGGGGTCTGGGGCCAACGTCCTGACTTTC. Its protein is CASSISGSGANVLTF.

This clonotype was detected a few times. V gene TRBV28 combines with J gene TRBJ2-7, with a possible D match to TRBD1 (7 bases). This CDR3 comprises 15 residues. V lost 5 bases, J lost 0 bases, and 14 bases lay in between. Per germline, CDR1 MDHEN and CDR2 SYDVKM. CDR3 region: CASSNRGLYSYEQYF. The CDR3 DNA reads TGTGCCAGCAGTAACAGGGGACTGTACTCCTACGAGCAGTACTTC.

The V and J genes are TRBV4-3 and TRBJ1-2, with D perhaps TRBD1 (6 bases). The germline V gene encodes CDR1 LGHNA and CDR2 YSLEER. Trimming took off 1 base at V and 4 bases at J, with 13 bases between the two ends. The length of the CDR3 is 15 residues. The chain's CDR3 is CASSQGSSGVYGYTF. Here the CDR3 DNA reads TGCGCCAGCAGCCAAGGGTCCTCAGGGGTCTATGGCTACACCTTC.

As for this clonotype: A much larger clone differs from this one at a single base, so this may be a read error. DNA of the CDR3: TGCAGTGCCGCCGGGAGACAGGGGGGCACAGATACGCAGTATTTT. Translation gives CSAAGRQGGTDTQYF. The V and J genes are TRBV20-1 and TRBJ2-3; 9 nucleotides agree with TRBD1. V shed 6 bases, J shed 1 base, and the junction held 8 bases outside the gene matches. The CDR3 length is 15 residues. The germline V gene has CDR1 DFQATT and CDR2 SNEGSKA (reference sequence).

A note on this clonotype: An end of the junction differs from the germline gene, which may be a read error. CDR3 in amino acids: CASRPPARSYAQYF. CDR3 in DNA: TGTGCCAGCCGCCCGCCCGCCCGCTCCTACGCGCAGTACTTC. The rearrangement uses TRBV7-2 and TRBJ2-7; D uncertain. The CDR3 contains 14 residues. Per the germline V gene, CDR1 is SGHTA and CDR2 is FQGNSA. The whole variable domain, remainder taken from reference TRBV7-2 and TRBJ2-7, is GAGVSQSPSNKVTEKGKDVELRCDPISGHTALYWYRQSLGQGLEFLIYFQGNSAPDKSGLPSDRFSAERTGGSVSTLTIQRTQQEDSAVYLCASRPPARSYAQYFGPGTRLTVT.

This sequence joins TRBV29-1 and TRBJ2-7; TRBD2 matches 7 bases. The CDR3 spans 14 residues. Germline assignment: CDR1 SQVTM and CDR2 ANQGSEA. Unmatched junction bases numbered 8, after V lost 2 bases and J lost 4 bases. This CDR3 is CSVESPGGLYEQYF. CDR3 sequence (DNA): TGCAGCGTTGAATCCCCGGGGGGACTGTACGAGCAGTACTTC.

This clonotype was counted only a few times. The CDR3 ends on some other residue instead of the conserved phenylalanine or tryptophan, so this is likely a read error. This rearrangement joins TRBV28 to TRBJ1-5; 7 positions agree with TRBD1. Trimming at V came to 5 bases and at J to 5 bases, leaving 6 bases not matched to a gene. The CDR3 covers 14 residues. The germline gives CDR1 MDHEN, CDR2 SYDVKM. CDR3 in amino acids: CASSGGDRYQPQHL. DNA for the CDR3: TGTGCCAGCAGTGGGGGGGACAGATATCAGCCCCAGCATTTA.

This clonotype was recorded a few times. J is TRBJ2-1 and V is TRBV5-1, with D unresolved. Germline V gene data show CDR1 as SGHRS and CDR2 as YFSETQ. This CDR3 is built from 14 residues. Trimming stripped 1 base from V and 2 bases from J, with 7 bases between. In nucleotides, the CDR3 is TGCGCCAGCAGCTTGTCCTGGCCCTACAATGAGCAGTTCTTC. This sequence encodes CASSLSWPYNEQFF.

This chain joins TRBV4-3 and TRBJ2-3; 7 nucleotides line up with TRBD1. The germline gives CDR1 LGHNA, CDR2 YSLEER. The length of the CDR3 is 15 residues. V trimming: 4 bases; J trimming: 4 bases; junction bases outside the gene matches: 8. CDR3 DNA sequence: TGCGCCAGCAGCCCAGACAGGGTATTCGCAGATACGCAGTATTTT. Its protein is CASSPDRVFADTQYF.

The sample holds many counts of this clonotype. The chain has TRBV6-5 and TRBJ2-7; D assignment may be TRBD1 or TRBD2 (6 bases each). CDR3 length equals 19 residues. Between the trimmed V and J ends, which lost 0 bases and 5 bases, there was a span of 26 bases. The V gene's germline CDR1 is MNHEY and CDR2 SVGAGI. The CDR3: CASSYSRLEGGGVINEQYF. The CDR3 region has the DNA TGTGCCAGCAGTTACTCGAGACTAGAAGGGGGTGGGGTGATAAACGAGCAGTACTTC.

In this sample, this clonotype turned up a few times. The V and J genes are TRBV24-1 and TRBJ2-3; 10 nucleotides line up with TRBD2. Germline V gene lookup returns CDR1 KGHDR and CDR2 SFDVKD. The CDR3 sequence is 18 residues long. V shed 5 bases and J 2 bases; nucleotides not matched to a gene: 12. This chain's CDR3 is CATSGAPPGLADTDTQYF. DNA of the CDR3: TGTGCCACCAGTGGCGCCCCACCCGGACTAGCGGACACAGATACGCAGTATTTT.

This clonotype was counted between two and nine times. The CDR3 here is CASSPGPTSGNTIYF. The CDR3 nucleotides read TGTGCCAGCAGTCCGGGACCGACCTCTGGAAACACCATATATTTT. The chain links TRBV27 to TRBJ1-3; the D gene is possibly TRBD1 (5 bases). CDR3 length: 15 residues. The V gene lost 5 bases and the J gene lost 0 bases, with 11 bases spanning the gap. CDR1 is MNHEY, CDR2 SMNVEV, per germline (reference sequence).